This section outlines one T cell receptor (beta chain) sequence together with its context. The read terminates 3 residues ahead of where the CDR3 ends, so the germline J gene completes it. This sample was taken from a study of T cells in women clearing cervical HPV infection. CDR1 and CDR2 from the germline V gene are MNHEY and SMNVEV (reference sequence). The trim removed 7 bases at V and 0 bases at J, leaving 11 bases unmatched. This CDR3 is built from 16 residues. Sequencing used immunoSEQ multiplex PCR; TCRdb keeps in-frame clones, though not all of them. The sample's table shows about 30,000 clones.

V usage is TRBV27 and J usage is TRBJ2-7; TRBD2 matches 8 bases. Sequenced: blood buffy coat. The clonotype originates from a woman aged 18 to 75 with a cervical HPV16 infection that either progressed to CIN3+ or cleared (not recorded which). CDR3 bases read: TGTGCCAGCATCAATATCGGGGGGGGGAGCTCCTACGAG. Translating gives CASINIGGGSSYE. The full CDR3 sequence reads CASINIGGGSSYEQYF.